The 15 T cell receptor beta chains given below trace back to one sample, sequenced in a study of cytomegalovirus exposure and HLA in healthy donors. With 60 Vbeta and 13 Jbeta primers, the PCR was carried out. Assay: immunoSEQ multiplex PCR; the TCRdb copy retains only in-frame clones and omits some. The table lists 200,000 or so clones. Sequencing input: PBMCs. These receptors came from a girl aged 2-9 years in good health and CMV-seropositive.

The chain links TRBV6-5 to TRBJ1-2; weak D call: TRBD1 (6 bases). Germline lookup yields CDR1 MNHEY and CDR2 SVGAGI. Trimming left V 4 bases short and J 4 bases short, with 16 bases between. The CDR3 covers 15 residues. The DNA for the CDR3 is TGTGCCAGCAGTTGGGAACCGGGACACCGCTATGGCTACACCTTC. Protein: CASSWEPGHRYGYTF.

The chain couples TRBV5-1 to TRBJ2-7; D is perhaps TRBD2 (5 bases). From germline, CDR1 is SGHRS and CDR2 YFSETQ. Deletions cut 2 bases from V and 4 bases from J, with 13 bases between. The CDR3 contains 14 residues. CDR3 sequence reads: CASSLQGLLYEQYF. CDR3 sequence (DNA): TGCGCCAGCAGCTTACAAGGACTCCTGTACGAGCAGTACTTC.

The CDR3 DNA follows: TGTGCCAGCAGCCCACAGGGAACCCATCAGCCCCAGCATTTT. Encoded protein: CASSPQGTHQPQHF. J is TRBJ1-5 and V is TRBV7-2; tentatively, D is TRBD1 (6 bases). Trimming left V 5 bases short and J 5 bases short, with 13 bases between. The CDR3 totals 14 residues. Germline V lookup: CDR1 SGHTA, CDR2 FQGNSA.

The gene calls are TRBV5-1 and TRBJ1-2; 12 nucleotides match TRBD1. The CDR3 covers 15 residues. V shed 4 bases and J 8 bases; nucleotides not matched to a gene: 9. Germline V gene sequence: CDR1 SGHRS, CDR2 YFSETQ. CDR3 in DNA: TGCGCCAGCAGCCCATCGGGACAGGGGGCTCGGGGCTACACCTTC. Its protein is CASSPSGQGARGYTF.

The rearrangement uses TRBV19 and TRBJ2-7, with 10 bases matching TRBD1. There are 15 residues in the CDR3. Germline-derived CDR1 and CDR2 are LNHDA and SQIVND (reference sequence). The trim removed 1 base at V and 2 bases at J, leaving 2 bases unmatched. The CDR3 DNA follows: TGTGCCAGTAGTATAGGACAGGGGGCGACCTACGAGCAGTACTTC. The encoded protein is CASSIGQGATYEQYF.

V is TRBV4-1 and J is TRBJ2-7, with TRBD2 identical over 10 bases. With V trimmed by 5 bases and J by 4 bases, 11 bases remained unmatched. Germline V gene sequence: CDR1 MGHRA, CDR2 YSYEKL. The CDR3 totals 16 residues. The CDR3 DNA reads TGCGCCAGCAGCGTCACGGCGGGACTAGCGCCTTACGAGCAGTACTTC. Translated, it gives CASSVTAGLAPYEQYF.

This sequence joins TRBV29-1 and TRBJ1-1, with a possible D match to TRBD1 (6 bases). CDR3 length equals 12 residues. The germline gives CDR1 SQVTM, CDR2 ANQGSEA. V shed 3 bases and J shed 3 bases, with 8 bases lying between them. CDR3 sequence reads: CSVEKGDTEAFF. In DNA form, the CDR3 reads TGCAGCGTTGAGAAGGGGGACACTGAAGCTTTCTTT.

The J gene is TRBJ2-5, the V gene TRBV7-9; weak D call: TRBD2 (6 bases). The V gene lost 5 bases and the J gene lost 2 bases, with 15 bases spanning the gap. CDR1 is SEHNR and CDR2 is FQNEAQ in the germline V gene (reference sequence). The CDR3 has 15 residues. The CDR3 here is CASSTTTGLQETQYF. For the CDR3, the DNA is TGTGCCAGCAGCACAACGACCGGACTACAAGAGACCCAGTACTTC.

The chain links TRBV28 to TRBJ2-2, with 7 positions matching TRBD1. The CDR3 sequence is 15 residues long. Trimming took 5 bases from V and 1 from J; bases not matched to a gene: 4. Per the germline V gene, CDR1 is MDHEN and CDR2 is SYDVKM. As DNA, the CDR3 is TGTGCCAGCAGTACAAGGACAGGGAACACCGGGGAGCTGTTTTTT. Encoded protein: CASSTRTGNTGELFF. Drawing the rest from reference TRBV28 and TRBJ2-2, the complete variable domain is DVKVTQSSRYLVKRTGEKVFLECVQDMDHENMFWYRQDPGLGLRLIYFSYDVKMKEKGDIPEGYSVSREKKERFSLILESASTNQTSMYLCASSTRTGNTGELFFGEGSRLTVL.

The chain carries TRBV30 and TRBJ2-5, with TRBD1 matching 7 bases. The CDR3 consists of 17 residues. The V gene's germline CDR1 is GTSNPN and CDR2 SVGIG (reference sequence). The junction had 17 bases not matched to a gene; V was cut back by 2 bases and J by 5 bases. The CDR3 region has the DNA TGTGCCTGGAGTCAAAACCTGGGCAGGGGGAATGTGGAGACCCAGTACTTC. Translation gives CAWSQNLGRGNVETQYF.

This sequence joins TRBV5-1 and TRBJ2-4, with unresolved D. Trimming removed 8 bases from V and 6 bases from J, with 12 bases in between. The germline CDR1 and CDR2 sequences are SGHRS and YFSETQ. This CDR3 spans 12 amino acids. This CDR3 reads CASTGDVNIQYF. The CDR3 DNA reads TGCGCCAGTACCGGAGACGTAAACATTCAGTACTTC.

The chain couples TRBV10-3 to TRBJ2-3; TRBD2 aligns across 8 bases. V was pared by 0 bases and J by 5 bases, with 7 bases of the junction left unmatched. The CDR3 loop spans 16 amino acids. The germline CDR1 and CDR2 sequences are ENHRY and SYGVKD. The CDR3 protein is CAISESQAGEGDTQYF. In nucleotides, the CDR3 is TGTGCCATCAGTGAGTCCCAAGCGGGAGAGGGAGATACGCAGTATTTT.

V is TRBV4-2 and J is TRBJ2-1; 7 bases are shared with TRBD2. From germline, CDR1 is LGHNA and CDR2 YNFKEQ. The CDR3 contains 17 residues. Losses at the gene ends were 4 bases for V and 4 bases for J; bases not matched to a gene: 13. CDR3 region: CASSPKAGDDGYNEQFF. CDR3 coding DNA: TGTGCCAGCAGCCCCAAGGCGGGAGATGATGGGTACAATGAGCAGTTCTTC.

The genes are TRBV9 and TRBJ2-2; 12 bases are shared with TRBD1. The CDR3 loop spans 15 amino acids. From germline, CDR1 is SGDLS and CDR2 YYNGEE. V trimming: 7 bases; J trimming: 3 bases; junction bases outside the gene matches: 4. The CDR3 sequence: CASEGQGAHTGELFF. CDR3 DNA: TGTGCCAGCGAGGGACAGGGGGCGCACACCGGGGAGCTGTTTTTT.

DNA for the CDR3: TGTGCCAGTAGTATAGCTAGCGGCAATGAGCAGTTCTTC. Translation: CASSIASGNEQFF. The chain joins TRBV19 to TRBJ2-1; the match to TRBD2 covers 7 bases. After removal of 1 base from V and 6 bases from J, the junction contained 0 bases not matched to a gene. Germline V gene data show CDR1 as LNHDA and CDR2 as SQIVND (reference sequence). The CDR3 totals 13 residues. Using reference TRBV19 and TRBJ2-1 for the parts outside the CDR3, the full variable domain is DGGITQSPKYLFRKEGQNVTLSCEQNLNHDAMYWYRQDPGQGLRLIYYSQIVNDFQKGDIAEGYSVSREKKESFPLTVTSAQKNPTAFYLCASSIASGNEQFFGPGTRLTVL.